These 13 T cell receptor beta chains came from one sample sequenced in a study of T cells in Graves' hyperthyroidism and ophthalmopathy. Amplification of TCR beta CDR3 regions was performed using RNA transcripts as template. TCR CDR3 regions were first amplified by RT-PCR with HTBI primers. TCRdb independently ran MiXCR on the multiplex PCR reads; one entry per CDR3 protein. Of roughly 56,000 distinct CDR3 sequences in the sample, about 50% are singletons; the top ten hold 9.5% to 15%. The sample was blood. The receptors shown here come from a woman aged 25 to 39 with Graves' ophthalmopathy.

This clonotype was detected many times. This rearrangement joins TRBV4-1 to TRBJ2-1; 7 bases line up with TRBD2. This CDR3 is built from 17 residues. The ends lost 1 base at V and 7 bases at J; junction bases unmatched: 13. Germline-derived CDR1 and CDR2 are MGHRA and YSYEKL. The CDR3, as DNA: TGCGCCAGCAGCCAAGGGCTCGGGGGAGGGCCTTGGAATGAGCAGTTCTTC. Its translation: CASSQGLGGGPWNEQFF.

The CDR3 protein is CASSLLGGPYSNQPQHF. The CDR3 nucleotides are TGTGCCAGCAGTTTATTAGGGGGCCCGTATAGCAATCAGCCCCAGCATTTT. The chain links TRBV27 to TRBJ1-5, with 7 bases that match TRBD1. J lost 0 bases, V lost 1 base, and 6 bases had no gene match. This CDR3 has 17 residues. Germline loops: CDR1 MNHEY, CDR2 SMNVEV (reference sequence).

CDR3 loop: CASSLGAVVGTEAFF. In DNA, the CDR3 is TGTGCCAGCAGCTTGGGGGCGGTGGTGGGCACTGAAGCTTTCTTT. This chain uses TRBV5-4 with TRBJ1-1; D uncertain. CDR1 and CDR2 (germline): SGHNT, YYREEE (reference sequence). The CDR3 extends over 15 amino acids. Between the trimmed V and J ends, which lost 0 bases and 4 bases, there was a span of 13 bases.

At least ten counts were recorded for this clonotype. The chain has TRBV29-1 and TRBJ2-1; 11 bases agree with TRBD2. This CDR3 has 16 amino acids. Per the germline V gene, CDR1 is SQVTM and CDR2 is ANQGSEA. V shed 7 bases, J shed 6 bases, and the junction held 14 bases outside the gene matches. Here the CDR3 DNA reads TGCAGCGGAAACCCCATTACTAGCGGGAGTCTCAATGAGCAGTTCTTC. This translates into CSGNPITSGSLNEQFF.

Points on this clonotype: An end of the junction differs from the germline gene, which may be a read error. CDR3 sequence: CARSVTGSLPSPLHF. CDR3 DNA sequence: TGTGCCCGGAGTGTGACCGGGTCCCTTCCCTCACCCCTCCACTTT. The chain carries TRBV30 and TRBJ1-6; unclear D gene. Germline CDR1 GTSNPN, CDR2 SVGIG (reference sequence). CDR3 length: 15 residues.

Many counts were recorded for this clonotype. The chain links TRBV15 to TRBJ2-7; TRBD2 aligns across 8 bases. The CDR3 contains 16 residues. Germline V gene data show CDR1 as LNHNV and CDR2 as YYDKDF (reference sequence). With V trimmed by 0 bases and J by 1 base, 5 bases remained unmatched. As DNA, the CDR3 is TGTGCCACCAGCAGAGATATCGGCGGGAGGTCCTACGAGCAGTACTTC. This codes for CATSRDIGGRSYEQYF.

This clonotype was seen once. The rearrangement joins TRBV2 to TRBJ1-4, with D maybe TRBD1 (6 bases). V was cut by 2 bases and J by 8 bases, with 12 bases left in between. The length of the CDR3 is 14 residues. The germline CDR1 and CDR2 sequences are SNHLY and FYNNEI. CDR3 DNA sequence: TGTGCCAGCAGTGAATTTGAGGACAGCGAAAAACTGTTTTTT. This translates into CASSEFEDSEKLFF. Supplemented by reference TRBV2 and TRBJ1-4, the full variable domain reads EPEVTQTPSHQVTQMGQEVILRCVPISNHLYFYWYRQILGQKVEFLVSFYNNEISEKSEIFDDQFSVERPDGSNFTLKIRSTKLEDSAMYFCASSEFEDSEKLFFGSGTQLSVL.

This clonotype was seen at least ten times. This chain connects TRBV6-5 to TRBJ2-5; TRBD2 aligns across 7 bases. The germline CDR1 and CDR2 sequences are MNHEY and SVGAGI. The CDR3 sequence is 14 residues long. V lost 3 bases, J lost 4 bases, and 5 bases stayed unmatched. The CDR3 DNA follows: TGTGCCAGCAGTTATGCGGGAGCCATAGAGACCCAGTACTTC. Residues: CASSYAGAIETQYF.

Relative to its sample, this clonotype is medium-sized. The chain has TRBV10-3 and TRBJ2-1, with D unclear. Germline-derived CDR1 and CDR2 are ENHRY and SYGVKD. This CDR3 comprises 11 residues. V was trimmed by 0 bases and J by 10 bases, leaving 4 bases between them. The CDR3 coding sequence is TGTGCCATCAGTGAGTCCGGAGAGCAGTTCTTC. Protein product: CAISESGEQFF.

This chain uses TRBV10-3 with TRBJ2-3, with D possibly matching TRBD1 (6 bases). The CDR3 is made up of 12 amino acids. Germline CDR1 is ENHRY and CDR2 is SYGVKD. The germline V and J ends were trimmed by 4 bases and 11 bases, with 13 bases remaining between them. The CDR3 DNA reads as TGTGCCATCAGTGTAAGGGACAACCAGCAGTATTTT. Translated, it gives CAISVRDNQQYF.

Note on this clonotype: Compared with germline, one end of the junction differs, possibly owing to a read error. The rearrangement links TRBV28 to TRBJ2-7; no firm D call. Germline loops: CDR1 MDHEN, CDR2 SYDVKM. This CDR3 region has 14 residues. CDR3 DNA: TGTGCCAGCAGCTCCCCGGGTCGATCCTACGAGCAGTGCTTC. Protein product: CASSSPGRSYEQCF.

Comments on this clonotype: The CDR3 does not end in the conserved phenylalanine or tryptophan, so this is likely a read error. The rearrangement links TRBV3-1 to TRBJ2-2; no clear D gene. Per germline, CDR1 LGHDT and CDR2 YNNKEL (reference sequence). The CDR3 consists of 15 residues. The V gene lost 2 bases and the J gene lost 2 bases, with 9 bases spanning the gap. The DNA of the CDR3 is TGTGCCAGCAGCCAATACCTAACCAACACCGGGGAGCTGTTTCTT. Protein sequence: CASSQYLTNTGELFL.

This clonotype was seen ten or more times. The rearrangement uses TRBV28 and TRBJ1-5, with a possible D match to TRBD1 (5 bases). V was trimmed by 3 bases and J by 2 bases, leaving 11 bases between them. The germline CDR1 and CDR2 sequences are MDHEN and SYDVKM. This CDR3 region has 15 residues. CDR3 bases: TGTGCCAGCAGTTTCGGGGGGTTGGGCAATCAGCCCCAGCATTTT. Its protein product is CASSFGGLGNQPQHF. Full variable domain (outside the CDR3, taken from reference TRBV28 and TRBJ1-5): DVKVTQSSRYLVKRTGEKVFLECVQDMDHENMFWYRQDPGLGLRLIYFSYDVKMKEKGDIPEGYSVSREKKERFSLILESASTNQTSMYLCASSFGGLGNQPQHFGDGTRLSIL.